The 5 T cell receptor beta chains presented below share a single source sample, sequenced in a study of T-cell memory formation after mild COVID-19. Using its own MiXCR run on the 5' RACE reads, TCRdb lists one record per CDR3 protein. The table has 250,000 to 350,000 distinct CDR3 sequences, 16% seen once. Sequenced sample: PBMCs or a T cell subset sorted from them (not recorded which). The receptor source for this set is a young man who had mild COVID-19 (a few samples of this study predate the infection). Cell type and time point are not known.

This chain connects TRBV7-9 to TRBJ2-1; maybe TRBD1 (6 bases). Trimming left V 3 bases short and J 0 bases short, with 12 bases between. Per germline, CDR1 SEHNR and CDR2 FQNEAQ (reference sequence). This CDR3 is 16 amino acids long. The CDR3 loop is CASSFDPRGSYNEQFF. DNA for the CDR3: TGTGCCAGCAGCTTCGACCCCAGGGGCTCCTACAATGAGCAGTTCTTC.

The CDR3 protein is CASLLGANVLTF. The CDR3 DNA sequence: TGTGCCAGCCTCCTTGGGGCCAACGTCCTGACTTTC. The chain links TRBV12-3 or TRBV12-4 to TRBJ2-6; D remains unclear. V was shortened by 8 bases and J by 3 bases, with 5 bases between the two germline ends. The CDR3 spans 12 residues.

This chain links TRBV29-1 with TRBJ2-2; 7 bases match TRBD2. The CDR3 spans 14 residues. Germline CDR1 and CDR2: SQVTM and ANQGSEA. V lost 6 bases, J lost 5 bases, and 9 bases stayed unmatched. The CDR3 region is CSVRVGGTTGELFF. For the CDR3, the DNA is TGCAGCGTGCGTGTCGGGGGGACGACCGGGGAGCTGTTTTTT.

The CDR3 is CAWSAGGPDTQYF. As DNA, the CDR3 is TGTGCCTGGAGTGCGGGGGGGCCAGATACGCAGTATTTT. This chain links TRBV30 with TRBJ2-3; TRBD2 agrees at 8 bases. The CDR3 has 13 amino acids. V trimming: 1 base; J trimming: 4 bases; junction bases outside the gene matches: 1. Germline V gene sequence: CDR1 GTSNPN, CDR2 SVGIG (reference sequence).

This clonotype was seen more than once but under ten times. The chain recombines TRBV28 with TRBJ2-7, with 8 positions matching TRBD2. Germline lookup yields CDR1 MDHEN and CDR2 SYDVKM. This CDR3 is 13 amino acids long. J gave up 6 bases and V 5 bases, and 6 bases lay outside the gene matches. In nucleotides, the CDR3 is TGTGCCAGCAGTGCCCGGGGGGGGCGCGAGCAGTACGTC. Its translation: CASSARGGREQYV.